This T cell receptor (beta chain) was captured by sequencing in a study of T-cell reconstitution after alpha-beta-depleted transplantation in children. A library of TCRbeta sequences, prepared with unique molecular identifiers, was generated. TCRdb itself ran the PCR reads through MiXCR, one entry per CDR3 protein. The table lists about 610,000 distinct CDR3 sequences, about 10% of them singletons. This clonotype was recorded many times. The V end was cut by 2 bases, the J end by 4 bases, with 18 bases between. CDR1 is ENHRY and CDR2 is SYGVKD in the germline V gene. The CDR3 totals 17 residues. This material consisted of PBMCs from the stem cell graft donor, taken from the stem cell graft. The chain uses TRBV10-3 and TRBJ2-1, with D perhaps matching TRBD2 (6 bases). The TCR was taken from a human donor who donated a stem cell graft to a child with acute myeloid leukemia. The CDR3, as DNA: TGTGCCATCAGTGAGGAATGGGGACTGAGTCCGTACAATGAGCAGTTCTTC. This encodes CAISEEWGLSPYNEQFF.